This is a list of T cell receptor beta chains from one sample in a study of cytomegalovirus exposure and HLA in healthy donors. The data were produced by immunoSEQ multiplex PCR, yet TCRdb's version contains in-frame clones alone and is incomplete. The sample records about 98,000 clones, around 68% being singletons. The sequencing input was PBMCs. The origin of the receptors is a man between 45 and 60 years old in good health and CMV-seronegative. Each CDR3 is given with its conserved first and last residue. A D gene is named only where the DNA matches it firmly.

V gene	D gene	CDR3 protein
TRBV28	TRBD1	CASSLGTGGDNYGYTF
TRBV27	TRBD2	CASREAGITGELFF
TRBV19	TRBD1	CASRKDRGRGGYTF
TRBV11-3	.	CASSPRGAGANVLTF
TRBV6-4	.	CASSVQGALSTDTQYF
TRBV7-9	TRBD1	CASSFRDRGAGANVLTF
TRBV5-1	.	CASSLTATNTGELFF
TRBV7-9	.	CASSHSGANYGYTF
TRBV6-5	.	CASSYKPQGPYNEQFF
TRBV5-1	.	CASSLGGQDNSPLHF
TRBV6-5	.	CASSSLTGGWTGELFF
TRBV7-3	TRBD1	CASSPTPGQGSRETQYF
TRBV10-3	.	CAISDRMPGYTF
TRBV5-1	TRBD1	CASSIEGASNQPQHF
TRBV4-3	TRBD2	CASSQEAGGPYEQYF
TRBV18	TRBD1	CASSLRQGAIAEAFF
TRBV7-9	.	CASSSRVLPSYEQYF
TRBV7-2	.	CASSRLRDTEAFF
TRBV18	.	CASSPTGTDWTQYF
TRBV19	.	CASSPYSDTQYF
TRBV13	TRBD2	CASSSLSGGAREQFF
TRBV5-1	.	CATSGGVGEKLFF
TRBV28	TRBD2	CASSSPFLGGRMNEQFF
TRBV28	TRBD1	CASSLDDRAQPQHF
TRBV4-2	.	CASSQVGGLETQYF
TRBV7-9	TRBD1	CASSSRDRGTLNTEAFF
TRBV19	TRBD1	CASSPLGQGEEKLFF
TRBV28	TRBD1	CASSLRTGPQGELFF
TRBV5-1	TRBD1	CASSLGTGGVPETQYF
TRBV12-5	.	CASSGGGVYTQYF
TRBV10-1	.	CASSLTGNTGELFF
TRBV5-1	TRBD2	CASNFLGVAGDVSADTQYF
TRBV5-1	.	CASSFERVGRGTDTQYF
TRBV2	TRBD2	CASSSPTSGRWYEQYF
TRBV28	TRBD2	CASRNSYRRERDTGELFF
TRBV5-4	.	CASSLSSLETQYF
TRBV10-3	TRBD1	CAIGTGGHGELFF
TRBV4-3	.	CASSQLGVPLRQPQHF
TRBV18	TRBD2	CASSDSGVNEQFF
TRBV5-1	TRBD1	CASSLADRGRPLGYTF
TRBV30	TRBD1	CACGQGGEAFF
TRBV7-3	.	CASSFGPGSYNEQFF
TRBV15	.	CATSRSGAPSSGSPLHF
TRBV4-2	.	CASSLAGVDYTF
TRBV10-2	TRBD1	CASSPRGDLSEAFF